This T cell receptor beta chain was sequenced in a study of CXCR3-negative and CXCR3-positive naive CD8 T cells. On the study more broadly: Each library gave roughly 1.4 +/- 0.3 million of approximately 130 million TRB reads.

The method, 5' RACE with UMI labels, was used to prepare the TRB cDNA libraries. For each CDR3 protein, TCRdb gives one entry from its re-call of the 5' RACE reads, without DNA. The sample data list fewer than 95,000 distinct CDR3 sequences. The CDR3 is made up of 15 amino acids. The germline V gene has CDR1 GTSNPN and CDR2 SVGIG (reference sequence). The study sorted every CD8+ T cell subset in triplicate at under 350,000 cells each. Phenotypically, naive CD8+ T cells corresponded to CD45RO-CCR7+CD27+CD95-. The sequenced sample was naive CXCR3- CD8+ T cells from blood. The subset was: CD45RO-CCR7+CD27+CD95- naive CD8+ T cells lacking CXCR3 (TNR3-). V usage is TRBV30 and J usage is TRBJ2-3; TCRdb picks TRBD1, but there is no DNA to check that call. This receptor was obtained from a human donor in good health. Some clones in this sample may be carry-over from other donors' samples. CDR3 sequence reads: CAWSETGIGTDTQYF.